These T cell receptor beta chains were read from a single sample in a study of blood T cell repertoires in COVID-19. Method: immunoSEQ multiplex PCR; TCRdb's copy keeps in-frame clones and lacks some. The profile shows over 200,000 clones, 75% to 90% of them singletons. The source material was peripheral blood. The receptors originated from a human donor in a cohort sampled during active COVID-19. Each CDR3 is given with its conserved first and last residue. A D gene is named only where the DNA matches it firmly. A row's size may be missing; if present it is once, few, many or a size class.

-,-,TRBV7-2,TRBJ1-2,CASSLVSLLDYGYTF,TGTGCCAGCAGCTTAGTAAGCCTTCTAGACTATGGCTACACCTTC
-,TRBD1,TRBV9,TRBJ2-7,CASSGGQGLHEQYF,TGTGCCAGCAGCGGAGGACAGGGCTTGCACGAGCAGTACTTC
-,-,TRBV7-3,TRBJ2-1,CASSLNRGWQFF,TGTGCCAGCAGCTTAAATAGAGGGTGGCAGTTCTTC
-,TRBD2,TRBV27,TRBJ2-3,CATVLAGGPTDTQYF,TGTGCCACCGTACTAGCGGGAGGGCCCACAGATACGCAGTATTTT
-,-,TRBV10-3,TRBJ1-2,CAISDNRASGYTF,TGTGCCATCAGCGATAACAGGGCAAGTGGCTACACCTTC
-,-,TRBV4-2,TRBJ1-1,CASSQDVLSNTEAFF,TGTGCCAGCAGCCAAGATGTATTATCGAACACTGAAGCTTTCTTT
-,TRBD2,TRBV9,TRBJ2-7,CASSFGAGDLKEQYF,TGTGCCAGCAGCTTCGGAGCGGGAGACTTAAAAGAGCAGTACTTC
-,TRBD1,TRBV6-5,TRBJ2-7,CASTGQGEYEQYF,TGTGCCAGCACTGGACAGGGTGAATACGAGCAGTACTTC
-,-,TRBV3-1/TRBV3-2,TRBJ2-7,CASSHWTPSYEQYF,TGTGCCAGCAGCCATTGGACTCCTTCCTACGAGCAGTACTTC
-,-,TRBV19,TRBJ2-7,CASSSGTHSYEQYF,TGTGCCAGTAGTTCTGGGACTCACTCCTACGAGCAGTACTTC
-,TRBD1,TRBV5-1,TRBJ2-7,CASSQGTGGNEQYF,TGCGCCAGCAGCCAAGGGACAGGAGGGAACGAGCAGTACTTC
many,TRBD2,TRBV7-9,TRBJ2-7,CAAAGTSGRGTYEQYF,TGTGCCGCTGCCGGGACTAGCGGGAGAGGGACCTACGAGCAGTACTTC
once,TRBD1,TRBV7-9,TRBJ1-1,CASSLTGMLNTEAFF,TGTGCCAGCAGCTTGACAGGGATGTTGAACACTGAAGCTTTCTTT
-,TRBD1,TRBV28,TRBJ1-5,CASNPLPGTANQPQHF,TGTGCCAGCAACCCCCTACCCGGGACAGCGAATCAGCCCCAGCATTTT
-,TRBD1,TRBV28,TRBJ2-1,CASTPGGETGAPHNEQFF,TGTGCCAGCACCCCCGGTGGGGAGACAGGGGCCCCTCACAATGAGCAGTTCTTC
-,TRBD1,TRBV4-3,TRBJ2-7,CASSQVFQGAYSYEQYF,TGCGCCAGCAGCCAAGTTTTCCAGGGGGCTTACTCCTACGAGCAGTACTTC
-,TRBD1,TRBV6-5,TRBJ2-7,CASSSDRAPYEQYF,TGTGCCAGCAGTTCCGACAGGGCCCCCTACGAGCAGTACTTC
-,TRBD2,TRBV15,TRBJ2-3,CATSRDRLAGRGTDTQYF,TGTGCCACCAGCAGAGATCGACTAGCGGGAAGGGGCACAGATACGCAGTATTTT
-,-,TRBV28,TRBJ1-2,CASTHGGVNYGYTF,TGTGCCAGCACACATGGGGGGGTTAACTATGGCTACACCTTC
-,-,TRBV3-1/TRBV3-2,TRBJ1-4,CASSLRDLGSEKLFF,TGTGCCAGCAGTCTCCGGGACTTAGGCTCTGAAAAACTGTTTTTT
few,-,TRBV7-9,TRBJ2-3,CASSFPSERQYF,TGTGCCAGCAGCTTTCCTAGCGAGAGGCAGTATTTT
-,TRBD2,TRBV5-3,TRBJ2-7,CASNGTSGTYEQYF,TGTGCCAGCAACGGGACTAGCGGGACCTACGAGCAGTACTTC
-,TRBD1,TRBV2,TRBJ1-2,CASREQGTNYGYTF,TGTGCCAGCAGGGAACAGGGGACTAACTATGGCTACACCTTC
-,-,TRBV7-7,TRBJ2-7,CASSPLQGSYEQYF,TGTGCCAGCAGCCCATTACAAGGGAGCTACGAGCAGTACTTC
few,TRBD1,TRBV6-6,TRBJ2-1,CASRGQGSYNEQFF,TGTGCCAGCAGAGGACAGGGGTCCTACAATGAGCAGTTCTTC
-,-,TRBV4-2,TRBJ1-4,CASRRDSEKLFF,TGTGCCAGCAGACGCGATAGTGAAAAACTGTTTTTT
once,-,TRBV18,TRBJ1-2,CASSPEQEWGYTF,TGTGCCAGCTCACCAGAACAGGAGTGGGGCTACACCTTC